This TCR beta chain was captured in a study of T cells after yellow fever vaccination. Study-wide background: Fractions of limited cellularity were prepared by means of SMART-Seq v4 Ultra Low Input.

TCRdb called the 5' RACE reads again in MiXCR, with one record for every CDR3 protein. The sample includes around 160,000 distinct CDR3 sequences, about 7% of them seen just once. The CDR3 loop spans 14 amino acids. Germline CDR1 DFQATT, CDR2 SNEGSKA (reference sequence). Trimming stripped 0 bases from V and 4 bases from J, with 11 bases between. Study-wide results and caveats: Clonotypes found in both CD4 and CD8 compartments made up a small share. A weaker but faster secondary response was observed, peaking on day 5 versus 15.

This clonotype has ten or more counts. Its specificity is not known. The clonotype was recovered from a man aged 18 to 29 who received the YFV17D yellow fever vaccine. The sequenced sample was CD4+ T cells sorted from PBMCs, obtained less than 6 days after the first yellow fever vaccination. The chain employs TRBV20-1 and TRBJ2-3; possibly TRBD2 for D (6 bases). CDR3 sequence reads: CSARDRSGADTQYF. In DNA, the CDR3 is TGCAGTGCTAGAGATCGGTCGGGGGCAGATACGCAGTATTTT.